These 17 T cell receptor beta chains came from one sample sequenced in a study of post-analysis software for immune sequencing data (dated by TCRdb to 2014 to 2015). Overall study results and their limits: Four or five TRBV segments, including TRBV5-6, TRBV5-1 and TRBV20-1, were significantly more frequent in patients than controls.

Their antigen targets remain unknown. The library was built by means of PCR. The data were produced on an Illumina HiSeq 2500. To reduce PCR and sequencing biases, unique molecular identifiers were incorporated into the TCR beta cDNA libraries. The public reads were run again by TCRdb, first through fastp at Q25 and then through MiXCR, and only productive beta chains were kept. Records with the same CDR3 protein are collapsed into one entry carrying the most frequent genes and DNA. The sample table holds some 890,000 distinct CDR3 sequences, of which around 53% were seen once. Approximately 4.5% of the sample is in the top ten clones. Sequences were obtained from blood. Receptors originate from a girl under 18 with multiple sclerosis.

The chain combines TRBV29-1 with TRBJ2-5; weak D call: TRBD2 (5 bases). The CDR3 contains 14 residues. The germline gives CDR1 SQVTM, CDR2 ANQGSEA. V was clipped by 4 bases and J by 11 bases, with 23 bases between them. CDR3 bases: TGCAGCGTTGGCCCACTAGTGACTCCTGGCGGGCAGTACTTC. Translation gives CSVGPLVTPGGQYF.

The rearrangement joins TRBV6-1 to TRBJ2-7; D might be TRBD1 (6 bases). The CDR3 consists of 14 residues. V lost 11 bases, J lost 1 base, and 18 bases lay in between. The germline gives CDR1 MNHNS, CDR2 SASEGT. DNA for the CDR3: TGTGCCTCTAGGACAGTCTATAAATCCTACGAGCAGTACTTC. Translated: CASRTVYKSYEQYF.

The rearrangement uses TRBV29-1 and TRBJ2-3; no reliable D call. The CDR3 has 11 residues. V lost 0 bases to trimming and J lost 11 bases, with 9 bases between them. The germline CDR1 and CDR2 sequences are SQVTM and ANQGSEA. CDR3 sequence: CSVEEVQQQYF. In DNA form, the CDR3 reads TGCAGCGTTGAAGAGGTGCAACAGCAGTATTTT.

This clonotype was detected only a few times. The gene calls are TRBV7-2 and TRBJ2-1; D remains unclear. V was trimmed by 5 bases and J by 10 bases, leaving 12 bases between them. Germline V gives CDR1 SGHTA, CDR2 FQGNSA. The CDR3 is made up of 12 amino acids. CDR3 sequence (DNA): TGTGCCAGCAGCCCTTCGCGCAGGGAGCAGTTCTTC. Translation gives CASSPSRREQFF.

The rearrangement joins TRBV7-6 to TRBJ1-5; 8 bases map to TRBD1. After removal of 1 base from V and 5 bases from J, the junction contained 1 base not matched to a gene. The CDR3 runs to 14 residues. CDR1 is SGHVS and CDR2 is FNYEAQ in the germline V gene. CDR3 protein: CASSLGRGHQPQHF. CDR3 coding DNA: TGTGCCAGCAGCTTAGGCAGGGGGCATCAGCCCCAGCATTTT.

There are a few counts of this clonotype. This chain links TRBV29-1 with TRBJ2-1, with a weak D call TRBD1 (6 bases). With 4 bases removed from V and 0 bases from J, the gap between germline ends came to 10 bases. The CDR3 is 14 residues long. Germline loops: CDR1 SQVTM, CDR2 ANQGSEA. The CDR3 sequence is CSVAGTPSYNEQFF. The CDR3 nucleotides read TGCAGCGTTGCAGGGACACCCTCCTACAATGAGCAGTTCTTC.

The count of this clonotype is one. The chain uses TRBV7-3 and TRBJ2-7, with 7 positions matching TRBD2. The CDR3 loop spans 15 amino acids. V lost 6 bases to trimming and J lost 3 bases; unmatched junction nucleotides: 11. Germline V gene sequence: CDR1 SGHTA, CDR2 FQGTGA. CDR3 region: CASRGVTGTNYEQYF. Here the CDR3 DNA reads TGTGCCAGCAGAGGGGTAACCGGGACTAACTACGAGCAGTACTTC.

The chain recombines TRBV12-3 or TRBV12-4 with TRBJ2-3, with D uncertain. This CDR3 region has 8 residues. CDR3: CAEWAQYF. CDR3 sequence (DNA): TGTGCGGAGTGGGCGCAGTATTTT.

The V and J genes are TRBV3-1 and TRBJ1-2; tentatively, D is TRBD1 (6 bases). The CDR3 consists of 15 residues. Germline CDR1 reads LGHDT; CDR2 reads YNNKEL (reference sequence). In nucleotides, the CDR3 is TGTGCTACCGGGACATCTCCTTCTTCGAACTATGGCTACACCTTC. This codes for CATGTSPSSNYGYTF.

The chain employs TRBV4-1 and TRBJ2-3, with 8 bases that match TRBD1. The V and J ends lost 3 bases and 3 bases, in that order; junction bases with no gene match: 2. Germline loops: CDR1 MGHRA, CDR2 YSYEKL. The CDR3 contains 14 residues. CDR3 sequence: CASSQTGVTDTQYF. CDR3 in DNA: TGCGCCAGCAGCCAGACAGGGGTGACAGATACGCAGTATTTT.

This clonotype was counted a single time. V and J are TRBV7-2 and TRBJ2-7, with 7 bases lining up with TRBD2. This CDR3 is built from 15 residues. The germline V gene has CDR1 SGHTA and CDR2 FQGNSA. V was pared by 2 bases and J by 2 bases, with 6 bases of the junction left unmatched. CDR3 sequence: CASSLTSGVTYEQYF. Here the CDR3 DNA reads TGTGCCAGCAGCTTAACAAGCGGGGTCACCTACGAGCAGTACTTC.

This clonotype was seen at least ten times. The V call is TRBV7-9, the J call TRBJ1-2; 9 bases map to TRBD1. Germline CDR1 reads SEHNR; CDR2 reads FQNEAQ (reference sequence). CDR3 length equals 12 residues. V was clipped by 5 bases and J by 6 bases; unmatched bases: 1. The DNA for the CDR3 is TGTGCCAGCAGCCGGACAGGGGATGGCTACACCTTC. It yields the protein CASSRTGDGYTF.

Notes on this clonotype: One junction end does not reproduce the germline sequence, and a read error may be involved. The rearrangement uses TRBV12-3 or TRBV12-4 and TRBJ1-6; D perhaps matches TRBD1 (5 bases). CDR3 size: 11 residues. The CDR3 DNA sequence: TGTGCCAGCACCCTTCAGGGACCCCGCCACTTT. Translation: CASTLQGPRHF.

J is TRBJ2-3 and V is TRBV29-1, with TRBD1 matching 8 bases. Germline V gene lookup returns CDR1 SQVTM and CDR2 ANQGSEA. The CDR3 spans 19 residues. J was trimmed by 3 bases and V by 0 bases; bases with no gene match: 17. CDR3 in DNA: TGCAGCGTTGAAGAGCTCGGCAGGGGGCCGGAGAGTTCAACAGATACGCAGTATTTT. The encoded protein is CSVEELGRGPESSTDTQYF.

This clonotype was counted a few times. The chain joins TRBV7-9 to TRBJ2-5; D gene uncertain. Trimming left V 4 bases short and J 3 bases short, with 6 bases between. Germline assignment: CDR1 SEHNR and CDR2 FQNEAQ (reference sequence). The length of the CDR3 is 12 residues. The CDR3 coding sequence is TGTGCCAGCAGCTGGGGTAAAGAGACCCAGTACTTC. Translation gives CASSWGKETQYF.

This clonotype was counted only a few times. This chain uses TRBV25-1 with TRBJ2-4, with D tentatively TRBD2 (6 bases). The closer fit of TRBJ2-5 to the DNA end suggests the J call may be wrong. This CDR3 contains 15 residues. Germline V lookup: CDR1 MGHDK, CDR2 SYGVNS. In nucleotides, the CDR3 is TGTGCCAGCAGTGAACAGGGACTGGCGTGGAAGACCCAGTACTTC. Protein sequence: CASSEQGLAWKTQYF.

V is TRBV29-1 and J is TRBJ2-7; D perhaps matches TRBD1 (5 bases). Germline loops: CDR1 SQVTM, CDR2 ANQGSEA. This CDR3 comprises 17 residues. V lost 0 bases and J lost 7, with 25 bases in between. Written as DNA, the CDR3 is TGCAGCGTTGAAGATGACGCCAGGGCGGAAACCTACAATGAGCAGTACTTC. Amino acids: CSVEDDARAETYNEQYF.